This T cell receptor beta chain was captured in a study of blood T cell repertoires in COVID-19. About the study: Samples taken during acute and convalescent COVID-19 were collected in the United States, Italy and Spain.

This clone was seen a single time. Per the original data handling: Quantification of nucleated cells was approximated via reference gene primer amplification. Clones were sequenced by immunoSEQ multiplex PCR, and TCRdb holds only the in-frame ones, with some missing. That table gives V, J and clone size, and the DNA gave D and trimming. The table records around 68,000 clones, 85% to 95% of them present only once. The germline V and J ends were trimmed by 2 bases and 0 bases, with 8 bases remaining between them. Germline CDR1 KGHSH, CDR2 LQKENI. This CDR3 is 16 amino acids long. The chain uses TRBV18 and TRBJ1-6, with unresolved D. This receptor was obtained from a man between 65 and 79 years old with active COVID-19. Sequenced input: peripheral blood. CDR3 coding DNA: TGTGCCAGCTCACCAATAAGGAGCTCCTATAATTCACCCCTCCACTTT. Translation gives CASSPIRSSYNSPLHF.